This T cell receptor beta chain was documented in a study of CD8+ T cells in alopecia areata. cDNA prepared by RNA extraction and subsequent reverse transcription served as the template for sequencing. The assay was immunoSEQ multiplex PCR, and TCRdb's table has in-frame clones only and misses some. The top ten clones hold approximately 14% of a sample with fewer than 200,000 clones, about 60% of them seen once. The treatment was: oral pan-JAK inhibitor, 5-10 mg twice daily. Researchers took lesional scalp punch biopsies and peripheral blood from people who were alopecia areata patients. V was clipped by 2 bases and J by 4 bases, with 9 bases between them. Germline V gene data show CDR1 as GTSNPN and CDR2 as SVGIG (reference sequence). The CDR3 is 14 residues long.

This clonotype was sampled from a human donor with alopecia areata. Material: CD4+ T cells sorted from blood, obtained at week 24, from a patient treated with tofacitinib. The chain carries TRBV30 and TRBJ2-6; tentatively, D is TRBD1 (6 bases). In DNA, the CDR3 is TGTGCCTGGAGTATGGGGGCCGGGGCCAACGTCCTGACTTTC. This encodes CAWSMGAGANVLTF.